This TCR beta chain is from a study of PD-1 blockade in classical Hodgkin lymphoma. Some clones are missing from TCRdb's copy, which holds only in-frame ones; the method was immunoSEQ multiplex PCR. The repertoire holds some 62,000 clones, with 70% to 90% as singletons. The patients all showed relapse after autologous stem cell transplantation, while their brentuximab vedotin exposure varied. The origin of this receptor is a human donor with classical Hodgkin lymphoma. The material sequenced was peripheral blood mononuclear cells (PBMCs), taken at baseline.

CDR3 bases: TGTGCCAGCTCACCTATGGGGGGAGACGGAAACACCATATATTTT. This encodes CASSPMGGDGNTIYF. This chain connects TRBV18 to TRBJ1-3, with TRBD1 as a possible D gene (5 bases). Per germline, CDR1 KGHSH and CDR2 LQKENI. V lost 3 bases, J lost 4 bases, and 13 bases lay in between. The CDR3 is 15 amino acids.